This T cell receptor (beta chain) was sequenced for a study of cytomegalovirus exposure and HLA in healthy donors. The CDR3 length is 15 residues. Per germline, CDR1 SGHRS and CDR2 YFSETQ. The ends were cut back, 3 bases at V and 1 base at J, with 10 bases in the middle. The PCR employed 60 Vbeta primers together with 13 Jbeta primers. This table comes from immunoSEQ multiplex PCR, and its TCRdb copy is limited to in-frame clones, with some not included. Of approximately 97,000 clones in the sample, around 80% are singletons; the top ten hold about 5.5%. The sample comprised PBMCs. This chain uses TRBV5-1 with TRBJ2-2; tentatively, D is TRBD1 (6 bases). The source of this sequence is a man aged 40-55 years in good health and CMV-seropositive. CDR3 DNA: TGCGCCAGCAGCTGGGGACAATTGAACACCGGGGAGCTGTTTTTT. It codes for CASSWGQLNTGELFF.